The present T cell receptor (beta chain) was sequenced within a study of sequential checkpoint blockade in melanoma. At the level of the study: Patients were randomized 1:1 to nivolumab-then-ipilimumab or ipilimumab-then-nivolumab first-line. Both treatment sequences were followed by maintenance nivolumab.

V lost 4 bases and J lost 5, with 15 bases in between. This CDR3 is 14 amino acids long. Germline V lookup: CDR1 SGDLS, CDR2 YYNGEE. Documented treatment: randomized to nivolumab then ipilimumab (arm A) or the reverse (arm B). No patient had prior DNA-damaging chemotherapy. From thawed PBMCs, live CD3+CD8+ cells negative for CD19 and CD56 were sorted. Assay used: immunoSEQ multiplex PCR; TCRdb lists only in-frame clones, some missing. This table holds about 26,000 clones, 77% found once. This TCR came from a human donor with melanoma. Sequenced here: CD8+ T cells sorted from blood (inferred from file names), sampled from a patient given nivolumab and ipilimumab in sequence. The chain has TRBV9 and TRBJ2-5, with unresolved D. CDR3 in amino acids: CASSPNPAWETQYF. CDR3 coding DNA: TGTGCCAGCAGCCCGAACCCAGCGTGGGAGACCCAGTACTTC. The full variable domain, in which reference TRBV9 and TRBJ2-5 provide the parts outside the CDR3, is DSGVTQTPKHLITATGQRVTLRCSPRSGDLSVYWYQQSLDQGLQFLIQYYNGEERAKGNILERFSAQQFPDLHSELNLSSLELGDSALYFCASSPNPAWETQYFGPGTRLLVL.